The sequence of this T cell receptor beta chain was determined in a study of blood T cell repertoires in COVID-19. Study at large: Acute and convalescent COVID-19 samples came from the United States, Italy and Spain. In each case, the material was cDNA or gDNA derived from T cells, B-cell-depleted T cells, or PBMCs.

CDR3 length: 14 residues. Germline CDR1 reads SQVTM; CDR2 reads ANQGSEA. Unmatched junction bases numbered 10, after V lost 7 bases and J lost 5 bases. In the authors' methods: Amplification of reference gene primers provided the estimated nucleated cell counts. Only in-frame clones appear in the TCRdb table, and some are missing; sequencing was by immunoSEQ multiplex PCR. V, J and clone size are taken as reported in that table, and D and trimming were inferred from the DNA itself. The sample carries more than 250,000 clones, approximately 84% recorded once. This TCR came from a human donor in a cohort sampled during active COVID-19. The chain has TRBV29-1 and TRBJ1-1; the match to TRBD1 covers 10 bases. Sequences were obtained from peripheral blood. The DNA of the CDR3 is TGCAGCGCTCAGCCTCGGACAGGGGGGACTGAAGCTTTCTTT. Translating gives CSAQPRTGGTEAFF.